Shown below are 17 T cell receptor beta chains from a single sample sequenced in a study of cytomegalovirus exposure and HLA in healthy donors. The PCR ran on 60 Vbeta and 13 Jbeta primers. Sequencing was performed with immunoSEQ multiplex PCR; in TCRdb, only in-frame clones are kept and a portion is missing. The sample carries tens of thousands of clones, approximately 70% recorded once. What was sequenced was PBMCs. These receptors were collected from a male donor in good health and CMV-seropositive.

V and J are TRBV27 and TRBJ1-5; 7 nucleotides align to TRBD1. V lost 3 bases and J lost 4; bases outside the gene matches: 6. Germline V gene data show CDR1 as MNHEY and CDR2 as SMNVEV (reference sequence). The length of the CDR3 is 15 residues. CDR3: CASSLWGTDNQPQHF. CDR3 coding DNA: TGTGCCAGCAGTTTGTGGGGGACAGATAATCAGCCCCAGCATTTT.

The chain is built from TRBV9 and TRBJ2-3; TRBD2 agrees at 8 bases. In germline, CDR1 is SGDLS, CDR2 YYNGEE. The CDR3 consists of 15 residues. V lost 4 bases and J lost 4; bases outside the gene matches: 8. CDR3 sequence reads: CASSLRTSLADTQYF. CDR3 nucleotides: TGTGCCAGCAGCCTAAGGACTAGCTTGGCAGATACGCAGTATTTT.

This clone has only a few counts. The chain employs TRBV10-1 and TRBJ2-3; 7 bases are a match to TRBD2. This CDR3 contains 13 residues. The junction had 2 bases not matched to a gene; V was cut back by 3 bases and J by 5 bases. Germline V lookup: CDR1 WNHNN, CDR2 SYGVQD (reference sequence). The CDR3: CASSDAGEDTQYF. The CDR3 region has the DNA TGCGCCAGCAGTGACGCGGGGGAAGATACGCAGTATTTT.

This rearrangement joins TRBV7-9 to TRBJ2-3; D perhaps matches TRBD1 (7 bases). V lost 5 bases and J 6 bases, leaving 21 bases between the germline ends. Germline V gene sequence: CDR1 SEHNR, CDR2 FQNEAQ (reference sequence). The CDR3 runs 16 residues. The chain's CDR3 is CASSRRRDTGVDTQYF. The CDR3 nucleotides are TGTGCCAGCAGCCGGAGGCGGGATACAGGGGTTGATACGCAGTATTTT.

V usage is TRBV29-1 and J usage is TRBJ1-1, with 12 positions matching TRBD1. CDR1 SQVTM and CDR2 ANQGSEA come from the germline V gene. The CDR3 has 13 residues. V trimming: 8 bases; J trimming: 6 bases; junction bases outside the gene matches: 7. The CDR3 nucleotides read TGCAGCTCTGGGACAGGGGGCACAGCTGAAGCTTTCTTT. Translation gives CSSGTGGTAEAFF.

As DNA, the CDR3 is TGTGCCAGCAGCTGGGGGGGGCGCCAGGACCAGCCCCAGCATTTT. This encodes CASSWGGRQDQPQHF. The rearrangement uses TRBV5-6 and TRBJ1-5, with a possible D match to TRBD1 (6 bases). The CDR3 has 15 residues. Trimming left V 3 bases short and J 7 bases short, with 17 bases between. Germline-derived CDR1 and CDR2 are SGHDT and YYEEEE. The whole variable domain, filled in from reference TRBV5-6 and TRBJ1-5, reads DAGVTQSPTHLIKTRGQQVTLRCSPKSGHDTVSWYQQALGQGPQFIFQYYEEEERQRGNFPDRFSGHQFPNYSSELNVNALLLGDSALYLCASSWGGRQDQPQHFGDGTRLSIL.

The V gene is TRBV11-3, the J gene TRBJ2-3; D gene uncertain. Germline V gives CDR1 SGHNT, CDR2 YENEEA. Trimming pared 3 bases from V and 4 bases from J, leaving 11 bases between. This CDR3 is 14 amino acids long. The CDR3 DNA reads as TGTGCCAGCAGCTTGATGGGCAGACCAGATACGCAGTATTTT. Protein product: CASSLMGRPDTQYF.

This clone was observed a single time. The chain is built from TRBV27 and TRBJ1-1, with TRBD1 matching 9 bases. The CDR3 is 13 amino acids. Germline CDR1 is MNHEY and CDR2 is SMNVEV (reference sequence). Unmatched junction bases numbered 5, after V lost 9 bases and J lost 3 bases. CDR3 amino acids: CARQGAHYTEAFF. The DNA for the CDR3 is TGTGCCAGACAGGGGGCGCATTACACTGAAGCTTTCTTT.

This clone has only one observation. The rearrangement uses TRBV7-9 and TRBJ2-7; TRBD1 matches at 7 bases. The CDR3 is 11 residues long. CDR1 is SEHNR, CDR2 FQNEAQ, per germline (reference sequence). This CDR3 reads CSTQGSYEQYF. The CDR3 DNA sequence: TGTTCCACACAGGGGTCCTACGAGCAGTACTTC.

This chain joins TRBV7-9 and TRBJ2-1; possible D gene TRBD2, 6 bases. CDR1 is SEHNR and CDR2 is FQNEAQ in the germline V gene (reference sequence). V lost 1 base and J lost 8, with 15 bases in between. The CDR3 has 15 residues. This chain's CDR3 is CASSLDPGSGYEQFF. The CDR3 DNA follows: TGTGCCAGCAGCTTAGACCCCGGGAGTGGCTATGAGCAGTTCTTC.

This clone has only a few counts. The rearrangement uses TRBV6-1 and TRBJ2-3; perhaps TRBD2 as D (6 bases). This CDR3 is built from 13 residues. V was shortened by 7 bases and J by 4 bases, with 12 bases between the two germline ends. Germline CDR1 is MNHNS and CDR2 is SASEGT. The CDR3 nucleotides read TGTGCCAGCATGACGGGAGCATCAGATACGCAGTATTTT. It codes for CASMTGASDTQYF.

A few counts support this clone. This sequence joins TRBV6-1 and TRBJ1-2; 8 bases are a match to TRBD1. The V segment lost 6 bases and the J segment 2 bases; nucleotides outside the gene matches: 8. Germline CDR1 reads MNHNS; CDR2 reads SASEGT. The CDR3 is 15 residues long. The CDR3 reads CASSPAWTGNYGYTF. The CDR3 coding sequence is TGTGCCAGCAGCCCAGCCTGGACAGGGAACTATGGCTACACCTTC.

Here the CDR3 reads CASSFRDNLHYGYTF. For the CDR3, the DNA is TGTGCCAGCAGCTTCCGGGACAATCTTCACTATGGCTACACCTTC. This chain connects TRBV13 to TRBJ1-2; TRBD1 is a possible D gene (6 bases). CDR3 length: 15 amino acids. Germline V gives CDR1 PRHDT, CDR2 FYEKMQ (reference sequence). V shed 3 bases and J shed 3 bases, with 14 bases lying between them.

In DNA form, the CDR3 reads TGTGCCAGTAGTATGATAAGAGGAATGAATGAAAAACTGTTTTTT. This sequence encodes CASSMIRGMNEKLFF. The V gene is TRBV19, the J gene TRBJ1-4; the D is unclear. The ends were cut back, 3 bases at V and 5 bases at J, with 13 bases in the middle. This CDR3 is 15 amino acids long. The germline V gene encodes CDR1 LNHDA and CDR2 SQIVND (reference sequence).

The chain has TRBV7-6 and TRBJ2-5, with D tentatively TRBD1 (6 bases). Matching the DNA end better, TRBJ2-7 makes the J call doubtful. The CDR3 is 12 residues long. The germline V gene encodes CDR1 SGHVS and CDR2 FNYEAQ. The CDR3 loop is CASSPTGFEQYF. In nucleotides, the CDR3 is TGTGCCAGCAGCCCAACAGGGTTCGAGCAGTACTTC.

Comment on this clone: Other nucleotide sequences from this sample produce the same CDR3. This chain uses TRBV18 with TRBJ2-7; D perhaps matches TRBD1 (6 bases). There are 13 residues in the CDR3. Trimming took off 5 bases at V and 5 bases at J, with 13 bases between the two ends. CDR1 KGHSH and CDR2 LQKENI come from the germline V gene. For the CDR3, the DNA is TGTGCCAGCTCAGCCGGGACATCGAACGAGCAGTACTTC. This sequence encodes CASSAGTSNEQYF. The variable domain in full, completed from reference TRBV18 and TRBJ2-7, reads NAGVMQNPRHLVRRRGQEARLRCSPMKGHSHVYWYRQLPEEGLKFMVYLQKENIIDESGMPKERFSAEFPKEGPSILRIQQVVRGDSAAYFCASSAGTSNEQYFGPGTRLTVT.

The CDR3 nucleotides read TGTGCCAGCAGTGGGCCGAACTTCAATCAGCCCCAGCATTTT. Its translation is CASSGPNFNQPQHF. The V and J genes are TRBV6-5 and TRBJ1-5; D gene ambiguous. This CDR3 has 14 residues. The V end was cut by 5 bases, the J end by 3 bases, with 11 bases between. CDR1 MNHEY and CDR2 SVGAGI come from the germline V gene.